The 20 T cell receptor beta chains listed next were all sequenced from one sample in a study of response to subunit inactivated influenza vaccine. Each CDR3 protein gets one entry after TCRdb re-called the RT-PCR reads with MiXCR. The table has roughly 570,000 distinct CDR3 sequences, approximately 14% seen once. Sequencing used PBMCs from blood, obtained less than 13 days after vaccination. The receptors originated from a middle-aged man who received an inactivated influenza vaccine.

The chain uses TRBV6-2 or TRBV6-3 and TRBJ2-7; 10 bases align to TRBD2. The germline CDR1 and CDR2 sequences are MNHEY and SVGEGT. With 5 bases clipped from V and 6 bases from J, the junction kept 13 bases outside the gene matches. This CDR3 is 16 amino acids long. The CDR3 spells CASSTPSSGGSSEQYF. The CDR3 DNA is TGTGCCAGCAGTACCCCGTCTAGCGGGGGAAGCAGCGAGCAGTACTTC.

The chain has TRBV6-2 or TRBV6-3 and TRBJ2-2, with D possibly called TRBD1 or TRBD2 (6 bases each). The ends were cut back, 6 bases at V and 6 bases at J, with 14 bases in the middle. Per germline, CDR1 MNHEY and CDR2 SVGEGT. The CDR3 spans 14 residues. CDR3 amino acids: CASRHGGGAGELFF. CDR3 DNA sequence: TGTGCCAGCAGGCACGGAGGGGGAGCCGGGGAGCTGTTTTTT.

The CDR3 loop reads CASSSSPRDSYYNEQFF. In DNA, the CDR3 is TGTGCCAGCAGCTCGTCCCCCCGGGACTCGTACTACAATGAGCAGTTCTTC. The chain uses TRBV14 and TRBJ2-1; D might be TRBD2 (6 bases). Germline V gene data show CDR1 as SGHDN and CDR2 as FVKESK. CDR3 length equals 17 residues. The ends were cut back, 5 bases at V and 3 bases at J, with 20 bases in the middle.

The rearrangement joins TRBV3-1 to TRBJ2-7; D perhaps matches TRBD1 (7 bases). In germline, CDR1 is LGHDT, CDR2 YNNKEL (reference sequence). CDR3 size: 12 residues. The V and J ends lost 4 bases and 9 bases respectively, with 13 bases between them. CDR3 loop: CASSPDREVQYF. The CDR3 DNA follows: TGTGCCAGCAGCCCAGACAGGGAGGTGCAGTACTTC.

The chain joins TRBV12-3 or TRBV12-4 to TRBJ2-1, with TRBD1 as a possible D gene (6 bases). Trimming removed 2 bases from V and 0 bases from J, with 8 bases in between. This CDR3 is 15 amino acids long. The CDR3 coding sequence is TGTGCCAGCAGTTTAACAGGGCACTCCTACAATGAGCAGTTCTTC. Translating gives CASSLTGHSYNEQFF.

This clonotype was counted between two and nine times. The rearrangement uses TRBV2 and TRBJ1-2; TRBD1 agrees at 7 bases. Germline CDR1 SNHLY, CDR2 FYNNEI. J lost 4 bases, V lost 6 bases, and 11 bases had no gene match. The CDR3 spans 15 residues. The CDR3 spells CASRDRFYTVYGYTF. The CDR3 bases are TGTGCCAGCAGGGACAGGTTCTATACCGTCTATGGCTACACCTTC.

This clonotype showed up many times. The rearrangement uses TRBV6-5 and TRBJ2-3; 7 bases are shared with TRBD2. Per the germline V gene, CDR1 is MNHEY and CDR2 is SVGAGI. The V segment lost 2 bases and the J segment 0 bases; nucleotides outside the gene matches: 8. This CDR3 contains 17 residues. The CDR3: CASSYARLAASTDTQYF. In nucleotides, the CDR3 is TGTGCCAGCAGTTACGCCCGACTAGCAGCTAGCACAGATACGCAGTATTTT.

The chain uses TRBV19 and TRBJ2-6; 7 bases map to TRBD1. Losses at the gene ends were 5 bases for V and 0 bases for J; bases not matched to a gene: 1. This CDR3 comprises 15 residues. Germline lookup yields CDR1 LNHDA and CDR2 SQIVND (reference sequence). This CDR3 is CASSGTASGANVLTF. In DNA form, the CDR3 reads TGTGCCAGTAGTGGGACAGCCTCTGGGGCCAACGTCCTGACTTTC.

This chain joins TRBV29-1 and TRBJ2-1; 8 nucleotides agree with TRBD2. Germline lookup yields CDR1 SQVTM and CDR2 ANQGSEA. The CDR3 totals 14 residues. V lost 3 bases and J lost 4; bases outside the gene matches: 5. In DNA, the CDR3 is TGCAGCGTTGAGGCAGCGGGAGTGTACAATGAGCAGTTCTTC. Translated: CSVEAAGVYNEQFF.

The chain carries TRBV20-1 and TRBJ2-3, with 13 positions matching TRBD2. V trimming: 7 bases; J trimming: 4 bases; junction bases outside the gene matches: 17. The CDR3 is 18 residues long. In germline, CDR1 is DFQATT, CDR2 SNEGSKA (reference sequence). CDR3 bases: TGCAGTGTTCACATACTAGCGGGAGGGCCGGGCAGGGCAGATACGCAGTATTTT. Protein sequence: CSVHILAGGPGRADTQYF.

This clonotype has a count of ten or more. In DNA, the CDR3 is TGTGCCAGCAGCTTAGTTGGGGCCGAGGGCCACGAGCAGTACTTC. This gives the protein CASSLVGAEGHEQYF. This rearrangement joins TRBV7-8 to TRBJ2-7; D tentatively reads TRBD1 or TRBD2 (5 bases each). CDR1 and CDR2 from the germline V gene are SGHVS and FQNEAQ. CDR3 length: 15 residues. Trimming cost V 1 base and J 5 bases, with 15 bases left between them.

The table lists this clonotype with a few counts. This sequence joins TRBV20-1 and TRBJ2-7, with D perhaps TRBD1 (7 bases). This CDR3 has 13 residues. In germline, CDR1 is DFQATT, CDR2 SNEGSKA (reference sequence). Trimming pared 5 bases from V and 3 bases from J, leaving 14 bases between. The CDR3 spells CSALRQGLYEQYF. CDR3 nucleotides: TGCAGTGCTTTAAGACAGGGACTCTACGAGCAGTACTTC.

CDR3: CAIADLAGGLETQYF. Here the CDR3 DNA reads TGTGCCATCGCGGATCTAGCGGGAGGACTTGAGACCCAGTACTTC. The chain uses TRBV6-2 or TRBV6-3 and TRBJ2-5, with 11 bases matching TRBD2. The V gene end was trimmed by 10 bases and the J gene end by 5 bases; junction bases not matched to a gene: 12. From germline, CDR1 is MNHEY and CDR2 SVGEGT. CDR3 size: 15 residues.

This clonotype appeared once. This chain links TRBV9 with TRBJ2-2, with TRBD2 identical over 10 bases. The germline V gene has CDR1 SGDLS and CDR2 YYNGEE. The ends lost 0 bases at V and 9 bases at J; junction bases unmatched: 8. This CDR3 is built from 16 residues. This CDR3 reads CASSVGAGGSSWELFF. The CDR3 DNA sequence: TGTGCCAGCAGCGTAGGAGCGGGAGGGTCGTCCTGGGAGCTGTTTTTT.

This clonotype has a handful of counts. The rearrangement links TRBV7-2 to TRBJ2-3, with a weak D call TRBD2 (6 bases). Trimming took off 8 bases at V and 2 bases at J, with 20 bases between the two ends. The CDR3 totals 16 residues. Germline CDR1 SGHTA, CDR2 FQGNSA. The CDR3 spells CASSPGPGLLTDTQYF. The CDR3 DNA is TGTGCCAGCTCGCCCGGACCGGGACTCCTCACAGATACGCAGTATTTT. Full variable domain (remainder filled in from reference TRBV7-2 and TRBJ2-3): GAGVSQSPSNKVTEKGKDVELRCDPISGHTALYWYRQSLGQGLEFLIYFQGNSAPDKSGLPSDRFSAERTGGSVSTLTIQRTQQEDSAVYLCASSPGPGLLTDTQYFGPGTRLTVL.

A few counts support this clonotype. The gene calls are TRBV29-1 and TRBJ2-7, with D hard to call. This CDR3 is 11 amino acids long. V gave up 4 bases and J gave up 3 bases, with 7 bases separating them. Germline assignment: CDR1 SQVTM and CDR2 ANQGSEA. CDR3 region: CSVVVNYEQYF. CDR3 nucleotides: TGCAGCGTTGTGGTGAACTACGAGCAGTACTTC.

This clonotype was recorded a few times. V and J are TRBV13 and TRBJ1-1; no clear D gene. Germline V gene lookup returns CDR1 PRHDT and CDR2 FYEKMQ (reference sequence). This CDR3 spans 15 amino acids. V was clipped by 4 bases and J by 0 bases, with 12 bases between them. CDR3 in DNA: TGTGCCAGCAGCTCCCTCGGGCTTATGAACACTGAAGCTTTCTTT. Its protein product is CASSSLGLMNTEAFF.

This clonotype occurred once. The CDR3 loop is CASSTGRRETQYF. DNA of the CDR3: TGTGCCAGCAGTACAGGGAGGCGGGAGACCCAGTACTTC. The chain joins TRBV6-1 to TRBJ2-5; either TRBD1 or TRBD2 may fit D (6 bases each). Germline-derived CDR1 and CDR2 are MNHNS and SASEGT. Trimming removed 5 bases at V and 5 bases at J, with 12 bases between. This CDR3 has 13 amino acids.

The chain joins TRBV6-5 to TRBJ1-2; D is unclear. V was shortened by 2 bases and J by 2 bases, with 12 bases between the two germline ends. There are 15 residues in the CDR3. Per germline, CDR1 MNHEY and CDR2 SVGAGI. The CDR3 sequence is CASSYRINSNYGYTF. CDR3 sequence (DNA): TGTGCCAGCAGTTACCGGATAAACAGCAACTATGGCTACACCTTC.

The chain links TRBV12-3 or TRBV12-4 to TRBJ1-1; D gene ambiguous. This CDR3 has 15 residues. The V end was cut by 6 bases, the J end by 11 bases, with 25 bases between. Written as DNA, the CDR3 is TGTGCCAGCAGACCTCCGGGCACCCGTTCTCCGGGGGCTTTCTTT. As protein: CASRPPGTRSPGAFF.